This T cell receptor (beta chain) was sequenced in a study of blood T cell repertoires in COVID-19. The overall study: Both acute and convalescent COVID-19 samples were obtained from the United States, Italy and Spain. T cells, B-cell-depleted T cells, or PBMCs supplied cDNA or gDNA.

As originally analysed: Counts of nucleated cells, estimated from reference gene primer amplification, were obtained. TCRdb's copy holds only in-frame clones and misses some; the assay was immunoSEQ multiplex PCR. That table gives V, J and clone size, and the DNA gave D and trimming. The data contain some 220,000 clones, 75% to 85% of them singletons. The CDR3 has 14 residues. The germline V gene encodes CDR1 SGHTA and CDR2 FQGNSA. V gave up 2 bases and J gave up 3 bases, with 10 bases separating them. The genes are TRBV7-2 and TRBJ1-1; the D gene is possibly TRBD1 (6 bases). The specimen sequenced was peripheral blood. The source is a human donor in a cohort sampled during active COVID-19. CDR3 in amino acids: CASSLQGMDTEAFF. DNA of the CDR3: TGTGCCAGCAGCTTACAGGGGATGGACACTGAAGCTTTCTTT.